Listed below are T cell receptor beta chains from one sample, sequenced in a study of T-cell reconstitution after alpha-beta-depleted transplantation in children. TCRdb re-called the PCR reads with MiXCR, one entry per CDR3 protein. The sample has 250,000 to 350,000 distinct CDR3 sequences; 9.9% are singletons. This specimen was PBMCs from the stem cell graft donor, taken from the stem cell graft. The receptors derive from a human donor who donated a stem cell graft to a child with SCID. Each CDR3 is given with its conserved first and last residue. D genes are given only for firm matches. Clone size appears in some rows only: once, few, many, or a class for an expanded clone.

TGCAGCGTAGGAAAGGGGCCAACCTACGAGCAGTACTTC	CSVGKGPTYEQYF	few	TRBJ2-7	-	TRBV29-1
TGTGCCAGCAGTTTATCGGGGGGCATCGCAGATACGCAGTATTTT	CASSLSGGIADTQYF	many	TRBJ2-3	-	TRBV27
TGTGCCAGCAGTAAAGGGACAGGAATGAACACTGAAGCTTTCTTT	CASSKGTGMNTEAFF	many	TRBJ1-1	TRBD1	TRBV12-3/TRBV12-4
TGTGCCAGCACTCTACAGGGTTTAAACTATGGCTACACCTTC	CASTLQGLNYGYTF	few	TRBJ1-2	-	TRBV12-3/TRBV12-4
TGTGCCAGCAGTTCCATAGCGGGGAGCTCCTACGAGCAGTACTTC	CASSSIAGSSYEQYF	few	TRBJ2-7	TRBD2	TRBV12-3/TRBV12-4
TGTGCCAGTATCGGGGGAGCTAATGAAAAACTGTTTTTT	CASIGGANEKLFF	few	TRBJ1-4	-	TRBV19
TGCGCCAGCAGGGGACAGGGGAACACCGGGGAGCTGTTTTTT	CASRGQGNTGELFF	many	TRBJ2-2	TRBD1	TRBV5-1
TGTGCCAGCAGCGCATCGCTCGGAGGGGGGACTTCCAATTCACCCCTCAACTTT	CASSASLGGGTSNSPLNF	once	TRBJ1-6	-	TRBV9
TGCGCCAGCAGCTTGGGGCCGAACACCGGGGAGCTGTTTTTT	CASSLGPNTGELFF	few	TRBJ2-2	-	TRBV5-1
TGTGCCAGCAGTTTAAGTCTCCCGGGAAACACTGAAGCTTTCTTT	CASSLSLPGNTEAFF	many	TRBJ1-1	-	TRBV12-3/TRBV12-4
TGCGCCAGCAGCTTGGAACCAGGGAACGGCGAGCAGTACTTC	CASSLEPGNGEQYF	many	TRBJ2-7	-	TRBV5-1
TGTGCCAGCAGCCAAGTTGTTAGCGGGAACACCGGGGAGCTGTTTTTT	CASSQVVSGNTGELFF	-	TRBJ2-2	-	TRBV4-2
TGCGCCAGCAGCTTGCTTGGGACAGAGATAGCCTACGAGCAGTACTTC	CASSLLGTEIAYEQYF	many	TRBJ2-7	TRBD1	TRBV5-1
TGTGCCAGCAGTTTAGGGACAGGTTTCGGGGTTGGCTACACCTTC	CASSLGTGFGVGYTF	-	TRBJ1-2	TRBD1	TRBV6-5
TGTGCCAGCAGCGCGATACAGGGAACCGGGGAGCTGTTTTTT	CASSAIQGTGELFF	-	TRBJ2-2	-	TRBV12-3/TRBV12-4
TGTGCCAGCAGCCAAGATCTGACGGGGACAGCTTCATTAGCCAAAAACATTCAGTACTTC	CASSQDLTGTASLAKNIQYF	few	TRBJ2-4	TRBD1	TRBV14
TGTGCCAGCAGCGCGCTCGTCTTT	CASSALVF	many	TRBJ1-1	-	TRBV9
TGTGCCAGCAGCTTAGATCGGCCAGGCGGCAATCAGCCCCAGCATTTT	CASSLDRPGGNQPQHF	few	TRBJ1-5	-	TRBV7-9
TGTGCCAGCAGACCCGGGACAGGCACAGATACGCAGTATTTT	CASRPGTGTDTQYF	-	TRBJ2-3	TRBD1	TRBV12-3/TRBV12-4
TGCAGTGCTAGTTACCGGGACAGGGGTTCTCCTGAAGCTTTCTTT	CSASYRDRGSPEAFF	-	TRBJ1-1	TRBD1	TRBV20-1
TGTGCCAGCAGCCGGGACGGATATGAAGCTTTCTTT	CASSRDGYEAFF	many	TRBJ1-1	-	TRBV5-6
TGTGCCAGCAGTCCACCCCCCTGGACAGGGCAGGATGAAAAACTGTTTTTT	CASSPPPWTGQDEKLFF	-	TRBJ1-4	TRBD1	TRBV3-1
TGTGCCAGCAGCCCGACAGGGGTAGAGACCCAGTACTTC	CASSPTGVETQYF	-	TRBJ2-5	TRBD1	TRBV7-3
TGTGCCAGCAGTGAATGGCCAGGGTTTATTGCTGAAGCTTTCTTT	CASSEWPGFIAEAFF	many	TRBJ1-1	-	TRBV6-1
TGTGCCAGCAGCTTCGGTGGGCTCTACGAGCAGTACTTC	CASSFGGLYEQYF	-	TRBJ2-7	-	TRBV7-2
TGTGCCAGCAGTTTTGCCGCCCTGAACGAGCAGTACTTC	CASSFAALNEQYF	-	TRBJ2-7	-	TRBV12-3/TRBV12-4
TGCAGTGCTGGGCGGGACAGGACGAACACTGAAGCTTTCTTT	CSAGRDRTNTEAFF	few	TRBJ1-1	TRBD1	TRBV20-1
TGCGCCAGCAGCCCGCGAGGCAGGGGGGTACACGAGCAGTACTTC	CASSPRGRGVHEQYF	-	TRBJ2-7	-	TRBV5-1
TGTGCCAGCAGTTTAGGGCAGTCCAATGAGCAGTTCTTC	CASSLGQSNEQFF	many	TRBJ2-1	-	TRBV12-3/TRBV12-4
TGTGCCAGTTCGGAGGGGGCAGGAGATACGCAGTATTTT	CASSEGAGDTQYF	few	TRBJ2-3	-	TRBV6-6
TGCGCCAGCAGCTTTGGAGGGGGCAGAGGCACCGGGGAGCTGTTTTTT	CASSFGGGRGTGELFF	many	TRBJ2-2	-	TRBV5-1
TGTGCCAGCAGCTCAACCTTGACAGGAACTTTCCAAGAGACCCAGTACTTC	CASSSTLTGTFQETQYF	few	TRBJ2-5	-	TRBV11-3
TGTGCCAGCAGCCAGAGGGAAGGTTCACCCCTCCACTTT	CASSQREGSPLHF	few	TRBJ1-6	-	TRBV3-1
TGTGCCAGCAGCAAAGAGACTAGCGGGGGGGCTACTGAGCAGTTCTTC	CASSKETSGGATEQFF	-	TRBJ2-1	TRBD2	TRBV7-3
TGTGCCATCAGTGAACGGACAGGGGGGTTCGCGAACACCGGGGAGCTGTTTTTT	CAISERTGGFANTGELFF	few	TRBJ2-2	TRBD1	TRBV10-3
TGTGCCTGCAGCAAAGTGGGCACTTGGACACATACGCAGTATTTT	CACSKVGTWTHTQYF	-	TRBJ2-3	-	TRBV3-1
TGCAGTGCCAATGGACTAGCGGGGGGAGTTAACGAGCAGTACTTC	CSANGLAGGVNEQYF	few	TRBJ2-7	TRBD2	TRBV20-1
TGCGCCAGCAGACCCGGGGGAAACACCATATATTTT	CASRPGGNTIYF	few	TRBJ1-3	-	TRBV10-2
TGCGCCAGCAGGGGGTATGAAGGAACTAATGAAAAACTGTTTTTT	CASRGYEGTNEKLFF	-	TRBJ1-4	-	TRBV5-1
TGCGCCAGCAGCTTGGCGGGGGTAGGACAGCCCCAGCATTTT	CASSLAGVGQPQHF	-	TRBJ1-5	-	TRBV5-1
TGCGCCAGCAGTGAGGCGGCAGGGGATTCACCCCTCCACTTT	CASSEAAGDSPLHF	-	TRBJ1-6	-	TRBV10-2
TGTGCCAGCAGCCAAGAAAACAGGGGAGTGGGGAAAAATGGCTACACCTTC	CASSQENRGVGKNGYTF	few	TRBJ1-2	TRBD1	TRBV4-2
TGTGCCAGCCCGAGAGGGGAGATCCCCTACGAGCAGTACTTC	CASPRGEIPYEQYF	-	TRBJ2-7	-	TRBV11-3
TGTGCCAGCTCACCCCCGTGGACAGGCGCCTACGAGCAGTACTTC	CASSPPWTGAYEQYF	-	TRBJ2-7	TRBD1	TRBV18
TGCAGCGTTGAAACGGGACAGACCTATGGCTACACCTTC	CSVETGQTYGYTF	few	TRBJ1-2	TRBD1	TRBV29-1
TGTGCCAGCAGCTTTTATCGCGGTCCTAGCACAGATACGCAGTATTTT	CASSFYRGPSTDTQYF	many	TRBJ2-3	-	TRBV5-6
TGCGCCAGCATCCTGGGGACGACGAACACCGGGGAGCTGTTTTTT	CASILGTTNTGELFF	few	TRBJ2-2	-	TRBV5-1
TGTGCCAGCACTACCGCCACAGGGGCGTATTCACCCCTCCACTTT	CASTTATGAYSPLHF	-	TRBJ1-6	TRBD1	TRBV6-5
TGTGCCAGTAGTATTGAACAGGGGGTCGGCGAGCAGTACTTC	CASSIEQGVGEQYF	-	TRBJ2-7	TRBD1	TRBV19
TGCAGCGTTGAAGAACCGGGACAGGGATTAGCTAACTATGGCTACACCTTC	CSVEEPGQGLANYGYTF	few	TRBJ1-2	TRBD1	TRBV29-1
TGTGCCAGCTCACCACTCGATGGGGGGCGCGAGCAGTACTTC	CASSPLDGGREQYF	few	TRBJ2-7	-	TRBV18
TGTGCCAGCAGTTACCGGGACAGGGGGTTGTACGAGCAGTACTTC	CASSYRDRGLYEQYF	many	TRBJ2-7	TRBD1	TRBV6-5
TGTGCCAGCAGCTTGGTAACAGGGGCAAGCTCTGGAAACACCATATATTTT	CASSLVTGASSGNTIYF	few	TRBJ1-3	TRBD1	TRBV5-5